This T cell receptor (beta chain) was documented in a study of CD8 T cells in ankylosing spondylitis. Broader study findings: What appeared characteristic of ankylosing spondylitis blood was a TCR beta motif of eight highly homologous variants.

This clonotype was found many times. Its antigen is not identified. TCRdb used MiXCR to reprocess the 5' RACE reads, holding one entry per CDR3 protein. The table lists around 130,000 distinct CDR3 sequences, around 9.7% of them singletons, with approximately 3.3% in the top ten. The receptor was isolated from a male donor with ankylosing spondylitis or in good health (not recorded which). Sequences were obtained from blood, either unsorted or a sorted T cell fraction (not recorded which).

CDR3 coding DNA: TGTGCCAGCAGCTTGGATGCCCTAGCGACCTACGAGCAGTACTTC. It specifies CASSLDALATYEQYF. The gene calls are TRBV5-5 and TRBJ2-7, with TRBD2 as a possible D gene (6 bases). The V end was cut by 0 bases, the J end by 2 bases, with 12 bases between. The CDR3 extends over 15 amino acids. CDR1 SGHKS and CDR2 YYEKEE come from the germline V gene (reference sequence). The whole variable domain, filled in from reference TRBV5-5 and TRBJ2-7, reads DAGVTQSPTHLIKTRGQQVTLRCSPISGHKSVSWYQQVLGQGPQFIFQYYEKEERGRGNFPDRFSARQFPNYSSELNVNALLLGDSALYLCASSLDALATYEQYFGPGTRLTVT.